The next 10 T cell receptor beta chains were all read from a single sample in a study of CD8 T cells in Susac syndrome. An input of about 0.5 to 1 ug of RNA was subjected to reverse transcription using random hexamers. TCRdb independently ran MiXCR on the immunoSEQ multiplex PCR reads; one entry per CDR3 protein. The repertoire holds under 200,000 distinct CDR3 sequences, with roughly 94% as singletons. Sequenced: CD4+ T cells from PBMCs. The receptors originated from a human donor with Susac syndrome.

CDR3 sequence (DNA): TGTGCTAGTGGCCCCGAGGCGGATTCACCCCTCCACTTT. Its translation: CASGPEADSPLHF. The chain joins TRBV12-5 to TRBJ1-6, with no clear D. CDR3 size: 13 residues. The V and J ends lost 6 bases and 8 bases respectively, with 11 bases between them. Germline values: CDR1 LGHNT, CDR2 FRNRAP.

The chain uses TRBV29-1 and TRBJ1-1; D unresolved. The V end lost 6 bases, the J end lost 1 base, and 9 bases lay between the germline ends. The CDR3 has 12 residues. Germline V gives CDR1 SQVTM, CDR2 ANQGSEA. In DNA, the CDR3 is TGCAGCGTCGAGACGGCGAACACTGAAGCTTTCTTT. It codes for CSVETANTEAFF.

A single count supports this clonotype. V is TRBV20-1 and J is TRBJ1-2; D gene ambiguous. The CDR3 runs to 12 residues. V gave up 5 bases and J gave up 4 bases, with 11 bases separating them. Per the germline V gene, CDR1 is DFQATT and CDR2 is SNEGSKA (reference sequence). The CDR3 region has the DNA TGCAGTGCTCCCGAATCAGTCTATGGCTACACCTTC. Amino acids: CSAPESVYGYTF.

The chain couples TRBV20-1 to TRBJ1-1; 7 positions agree with TRBD1. The CDR3 sequence is 12 residues long. CDR1 is DFQATT, CDR2 SNEGSKA, per germline (reference sequence). J gave up 6 bases and V 6 bases, and 7 bases lay outside the gene matches. The CDR3 DNA reads as TGCAGTGCAAGACAGGGTGGGGCTGAAGCTTTCTTT. Its protein is CSARQGGAEAFF.

This clonotype was observed a single time. The V and J genes are TRBV6-2 or TRBV6-3 and TRBJ1-5; no definite D call. Germline V gene sequence: CDR1 MNHEY, CDR2 SVGEGT. The CDR3 is 13 residues long. V lost 2 bases and J lost 5, with 7 bases in between. The CDR3 region has the DNA TGTGCCAGCAGTTACCGCCGAGATCAGCCCCAGCATTTT. Amino acids: CASSYRRDQPQHF.

The chain employs TRBV20-1 and TRBJ2-2; 7 bases align to TRBD1. Germline trimming cut 6 bases from V and 2 bases from J; bases unmatched to any gene: 9. The CDR3 runs 15 residues. The V gene's germline CDR1 is DFQATT and CDR2 SNEGSKA (reference sequence). Here the CDR3 DNA reads TGCAGTGCCCCCGACAGGGTGACAAACACCGGGGAGCTGTTTTTT. This gives the protein CSAPDRVTNTGELFF.

The CDR3 reads CASSPGAEYEQYF. DNA for the CDR3: TGTGCCAGCAGCCCCGGGGCGGAGTACGAGCAGTACTTC. The chain links TRBV7-2 to TRBJ2-7; D possibly matches TRBD1 or TRBD2 (5 bases each). The CDR3 contains 13 residues. The germline V gene encodes CDR1 SGHTA and CDR2 FQGNSA. V was cut by 5 bases and J by 4 bases, with 12 bases left in between.

This CDR3 reads CSVVGSPANEKLFF. For the CDR3, the DNA is TGCAGCGTTGTGGGGAGTCCAGCTAATGAAAAACTGTTTTTT. This rearrangement joins TRBV29-1 to TRBJ1-4; no reliable D call. The V gene lost 4 bases and the J gene lost 3 bases, with 12 bases spanning the gap. CDR1 and CDR2 from the germline V gene are SQVTM and ANQGSEA. The CDR3 length is 14 residues.

The gene calls are TRBV29-1 and TRBJ2-6; D is ambiguous. V was pared by 4 bases and J by 3 bases, with 4 bases between. Germline CDR1 is SQVTM and CDR2 is ANQGSEA. The CDR3 length is 12 residues. CDR3 bases: TGCAGCGTTGGGGATGGGGCCAACGTCCTGACTTTC. Translating gives CSVGDGANVLTF. The entire variable domain, with the rest obtained from reference TRBV29-1 and TRBJ2-6, is as follows: SAVISQKPSRDICQRGTSLTIQCQVDSQVTMMFWYRQQPGQSLTLIATANQGSEATYESGFVIDKFPISRPNLTFSTLTVSNMSPEDSSIYLCSVGDGANVLTFGAGSRLTVL.

This chain connects TRBV5-1 to TRBJ2-3; TRBD1 agrees at 10 bases. CDR1 SGHRS and CDR2 YFSETQ come from the germline V gene. The CDR3 consists of 15 residues. With 1 base clipped from V and 5 bases from J, the junction kept 4 bases outside the gene matches. The DNA of the CDR3 is TGCGCCAGCAGCTTGATCGGGACAGGGGAAGATACGCAGTATTTT. This encodes CASSLIGTGEDTQYF.